A selection of T cell receptor beta chains follows, all from one sample in a study of T cells in Graves' hyperthyroidism and ophthalmopathy. TCRdb re-called the multiplex PCR reads with MiXCR, one entry per CDR3 protein. The table shows around 500,000 distinct CDR3 sequences, with about 14% occurring only once. The material sequenced was blood. The receptors here all came from a woman aged 40 to 50 with Graves' hyperthyroidism. The CDR3 runs from the conserved cysteine through the conserved F or W. Each record gives: clone size, J gene, D gene, V gene, CDR3 protein, CDR3 DNA. A D gene is named only where the DNA matches it firmly. Clone size appears in some rows only: once, few, many, or a class for an expanded clone.

size: many
J: TRBJ2-5
D: -
V: TRBV5-6
CDR3: CASSLFLAETQYF
DNA: TGTGCCAGCAGCTTGTTCCTGGCAGAGACCCAGTACTTC

size: -
J: TRBJ1-3
D: -
V: TRBV19
CDR3: CASRRTDSGNTIYF
DNA: TGTGCCAGTAGGAGAACAGACTCTGGAAACACCATATATTTT

size: many
J: TRBJ1-1
D: -
V: TRBV11-2
CDR3: CASSFTEGEAFF
DNA: TGTGCCAGCAGCTTCACGGAGGGTGAAGCTTTCTTT

size: many
J: TRBJ1-1
D: -
V: TRBV6-1
CDR3: CASSEDGDTEAFF
DNA: TGTGCCAGCAGTGAAGACGGAGACACTGAAGCTTTCTTT

size: many
J: TRBJ2-7
D: TRBD2
V: TRBV2
CDR3: CASSPIAGGSYEQYF
DNA: TGTGCCAGCAGCCCTATAGCGGGAGGTTCCTACGAGCAGTACTTC

size: few
J: TRBJ2-3
D: -
V: TRBV6-1
CDR3: CASSQGGEWEFTDTQYF
DNA: TGTGCCAGCAGTCAGGGGGGGGAGTGGGAGTTCACAGATACGCAGTATTTT

size: -
J: TRBJ1-1
D: -
V: TRBV19
CDR3: CASSMWSRLEEAFF
DNA: TGTGCCAGTAGTATGTGGAGCCGGTTAGAAGAAGCTTTCTTT

size: -
J: TRBJ2-5
D: -
V: TRBV20-1
CDR3: CSARSGSETQYF
DNA: TGCAGTGCTAGATCTGGGTCGGAGACCCAGTACTTC

size: many
J: TRBJ2-2
D: TRBD2
V: TRBV7-3
CDR3: CASSPTSGRPGELFF
DNA: TGTGCCAGCAGCCCGACTAGCGGGAGACCCGGGGAGCTGTTTTTT

size: -
J: TRBJ2-2
D: -
V: TRBV4-1
CDR3: CASSQEFNTGELFF
DNA: TGCGCCAGCAGCCAAGAGTTCAACACCGGGGAGCTGTTTTTT

size: few
J: TRBJ2-7
D: -
V: TRBV4-2
CDR3: CASSQGPPDYSYEQYF
DNA: TGTGCCAGCAGCCAGGGACCACCGGACTATTCCTACGAGCAGTACTTC

size: -
J: TRBJ2-7
D: TRBD1
V: TRBV4-2
CDR3: CASSQDVTGVVYEQYF
DNA: TGTGCCAGCAGCCAAGATGTAACAGGGGTAGTCTACGAGCAGTACTTC